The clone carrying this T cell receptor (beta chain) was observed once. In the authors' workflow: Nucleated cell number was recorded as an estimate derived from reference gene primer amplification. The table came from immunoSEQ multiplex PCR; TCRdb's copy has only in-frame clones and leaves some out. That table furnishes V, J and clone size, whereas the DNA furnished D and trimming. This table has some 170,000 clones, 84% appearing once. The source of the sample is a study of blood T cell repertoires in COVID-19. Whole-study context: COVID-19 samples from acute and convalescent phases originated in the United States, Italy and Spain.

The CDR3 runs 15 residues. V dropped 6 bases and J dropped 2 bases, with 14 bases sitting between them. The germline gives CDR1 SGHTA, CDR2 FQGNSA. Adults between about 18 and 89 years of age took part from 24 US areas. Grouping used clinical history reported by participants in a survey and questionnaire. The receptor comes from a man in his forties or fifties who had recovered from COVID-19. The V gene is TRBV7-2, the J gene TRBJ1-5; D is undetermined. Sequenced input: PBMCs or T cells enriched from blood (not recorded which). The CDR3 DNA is TGTGCCAGCAGGAAAGGGCCGGAGGGCAATCAGCCCCAGCATTTT. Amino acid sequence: CASRKGPEGNQPQHF.